The present entry profiles one TCR beta chain with its context. This sample's time point: late/post reinfection, 12 to 24 weeks after detection. No in vitro expansion preceded TCR sequencing of the sorted cells. The CDR3 length is 17 residues. Germline V gene sequence: CDR1 SGHVS, CDR2 FNYEAQ. Trimming shortened V by 1 base and J by 1 base, and 14 bases separated the two germline ends. This table comes from immunoSEQ multiplex PCR, and its TCRdb copy is limited to in-frame clones, with some not included. The table shows some 50,000 clones, with roughly 89% occurring only once. This entry is derived from a study of memory CD8 T cells in hepatitis C reinfection.

The chain links TRBV7-6 to TRBJ2-1; D not resolved. The specimen sequenced was naive CD8+ T cells sorted from blood. This receptor was taken from a man between 18 and 29 years old with hepatitis C virus infection. The CDR3 reads CASSLEAGGGSYNEQFF. The CDR3 bases are TGTGCCAGCAGCTTAGAGGCCGGCGGTGGTTCCTACAATGAGCAGTTCTTC.